The rows below give T cell receptor beta chains drawn from one sample of a study of cytomegalovirus exposure and HLA in healthy donors. This table comes from immunoSEQ multiplex PCR, and its TCRdb copy is limited to in-frame clones, with some not included. The profile covers 160,000 or so clones, with roughly 80% appearing a single time and roughly 3.7% taken by the ten largest. The sample consisted of PBMCs. The receptors come from a man in his thirties or forties in good health and CMV-seropositive. Both conserved end residues are part of each CDR3. D genes are given only for firm matches. The listing skips clone size in some rows; elsewhere it reads once, few, many or a size class.

v_call	j_call	clone_size	d_call	cdr3_aa
TRBV5-6	TRBJ2-1	NA	TRBD2	CASSLLAGAMYNEQFF
TRBV13	TRBJ1-3	NA	TRBD1	CASSSRQGLSGNTIYF
TRBV7-9	TRBJ1-6	NA	NA	CASSSGWNSPLHF
TRBV12-5	TRBJ1-6	NA	NA	CASGSTSGISDLPSYNSPLHF
TRBV19	TRBJ2-7	NA	TRBD1	CASSGHRGISSYEQYF
TRBV2	TRBJ2-5	NA	TRBD2	CASGLADAETQYF
TRBV28	TRBJ2-1	NA	NA	CASRGTISYNEQFF
TRBV7-6	TRBJ2-3	NA	TRBD1	CASSLTGGTDTQYF
TRBV6-5	TRBJ1-2	NA	NA	CASSSRTDLTNYGYTF
TRBV18	TRBJ1-5	NA	NA	CASSPISENQPQHF
TRBV28	TRBJ1-4	NA	TRBD1	CASSVPGQGRDEKLFF
TRBV6-1	TRBJ1-6	NA	NA	CASSWKEVPLHF
TRBV4-1	TRBJ2-3	NA	NA	CASSQDPGNTDTQYF
TRBV11-2	TRBJ2-7	NA	TRBD2	CASSLATSGRSSYEQYF
TRBV7-3	TRBJ2-2	NA	NA	CASSLRAYTGELFF
TRBV6-4	TRBJ2-3	NA	NA	CASSDEGQATDTQYF
TRBV27	TRBJ2-1	NA	TRBD1	CASSRDRDFNEQFF
TRBV5-1	TRBJ2-1	NA	NA	CASSTRLAYAYNEQFF
TRBV5-4	TRBJ2-7	NA	TRBD1	CASSTQGYEQYF
TRBV28	TRBJ1-4	NA	TRBD1	CASKRTGGREKLFF
TRBV30	TRBJ2-7	NA	NA	CAWSFLSDEQYF
TRBV7-2	TRBJ2-5	NA	NA	CASSLVRGETQYF
TRBV28	TRBJ1-3	few	NA	CASTLWQIRQVNSGNTIYF
TRBV6-1	TRBJ1-1	few	NA	CASSEARGWMNTEAFF
TRBV30	TRBJ1-1	once	NA	CAWSGQPNTEAFF
TRBV5-1	TRBJ2-1	NA	NA	CASSLEGVLYNEQFF
TRBV7-3	TRBJ2-7	NA	TRBD1	CASSLDRGLPYEQYF
TRBV4-2	TRBJ2-5	NA	TRBD1	CASSQVTGRETQYF
TRBV7-9	TRBJ2-7	NA	TRBD2	CASSRPGVSGGGYEQYF
TRBV13	TRBJ2-7	few	NA	CASSLVSTAYEQYF
TRBV7-9	TRBJ2-5	NA	TRBD1	CASSIGTGLETQYF
TRBV10-3	TRBJ1-1	once	NA	CAISDGGNTEAFF
TRBV1	TRBJ2-3	once	NA	CTSSQDRDTSSTDTQYF
TRBV7-9	TRBJ1-4	NA	NA	CASSLSPTGQLKLFF
TRBV6-1	TRBJ2-1	NA	TRBD2	CASNPGLAEYNEQFF
TRBV5-1	TRBJ2-5	NA	TRBD1	CASSLGRGPSGQETQYF
TRBV27	TRBJ2-1	NA	TRBD2	CASSLERGPYNEQFF
TRBV29-1	TRBJ2-1	NA	TRBD2	CSVERAGGFYNEQFF
TRBV19	TRBJ2-7	NA	TRBD1	CASSRDRGEQYF
TRBV15	TRBJ1-1	NA	TRBD1	CATSREKVGQDTEAFF
TRBV5-1	TRBJ2-1	NA	TRBD2	CASSLQRGGGSEQFF
TRBV29-1	TRBJ1-1	few	TRBD1	CSLTGGGNTEAFF
TRBV27	TRBJ2-7	NA	NA	CASSLSPGLSSEQYF
TRBV6-1	TRBJ2-7	few	TRBD1	CASSRPGQGFYEQYF
TRBV2	TRBJ1-6	once	TRBD1	CASSERTGGGSPLHF
TRBV7-9	TRBJ2-7	NA	NA	CASSLPGGYEQYF
TRBV19	TRBJ2-2	NA	TRBD1	CASSTTGGGTGELFF
TRBV7-2	TRBJ2-7	NA	TRBD2	CASSSTSGGVYEQYF
TRBV19	TRBJ1-2	few	TRBD1	CASTPGTGGGYGYTF
TRBV4-1	TRBJ2-1	NA	TRBD1	CASSSPGTGTNEQFF
TRBV19	TRBJ2-7	NA	NA	CASSIGEQDYEQYF
TRBV7-2	TRBJ2-7	once	TRBD2	CASSLLLTSGGSYEQYF
TRBV5-1	TRBJ2-3	NA	TRBD2	CASSSRLARRADTQYF
TRBV11-2	TRBJ2-1	NA	TRBD2	CASTIRRLAGYNEQFF
TRBV6-6	TRBJ2-5	few	NA	CASRKGETQYF